This T cell receptor (beta chain) was sequenced for a study of a mutant IDH1 vaccine in newly diagnosed glioma. As concerns this clone: The antigen is undetermined.

Specified time point: week 35, safety follow-up. Vaccination comprised doses that each held 300 ug of mutant IDH1 20-mer peptide, plus topical imiquimod. CDR1 and CDR2 from the germline V gene are LGHNT and FRNRAP. V lost 8 bases and J 8 bases, leaving 16 bases between the germline ends. CDR3 size: 13 residues. TCRdb keeps only in-frame clones here, not all; method: immunoSEQ multiplex PCR. This sample has about 32,000 clones, with 79% found just once. The chain employs TRBV12-5 and TRBJ1-5; D gene uncertain. The receptor comes from a woman in her twenties or thirties with glioma. Some clones in this sample may be carry-over from other donors' samples. Source: PBMCs, taken from a glioma patient whose treatment included an IDH1 peptide vaccine. The CDR3 DNA follows: TGTGCTAGTCAAGCAGGCAGGCAGGAGCCCCAGCATTTT. Its protein is CASQAGRQEPQHF. The variable domain in full, with the rest retrieved from reference TRBV12-5 and TRBJ1-5, is DARVTQTPRHKVTEMGQEVTMRCQPILGHNTVFWYRQTMMQGLELLAYFRNRAPLDDSGMPKDRFSAEMPDATLATLKIQPSEPRDSAVYFCASQAGRQEPQHFGDGTRLSIL.